These T cell receptor beta chains were read from a single sample in a study of T-cell reconstitution after alpha-beta-depleted transplantation in children. Using its own MiXCR run on the PCR reads, TCRdb lists one record per CDR3 protein. Of fewer than 250,000 distinct CDR3 sequences in the sample, under 20% were seen once. The sample was PBMCs, mostly from graft donor cells, taken 360 days after TCRalphabeta/CD19-depleted stem cell transplant. Every receptor here comes from a male patient aged 2-15 years who had a stem cell transplant for acute lymphoblastic leukemia, so the T cells may come from the graft donor. Both conserved end residues are part of each CDR3. Fields, in order: clone size, J gene, CDR3 length, D gene, V gene, CDR3 protein, CDR3 DNA. A D gene is named only where the DNA matches it firmly. A row's size may be missing; if present it is once, few, many or a size class.

>many|TRBJ2-1|15|TRBD2|TRBV20-1
CSARDLAGVLDEQFF
TGCAGTGCTAGAGATTTAGCGGGGGTCCTAGATGAGCAGTTCTTC
>.|TRBJ2-5|16|.|TRBV5-1
CASSFSLAPPDRTQYF
TGCGCCAGCAGCTTCTCTTTGGCCCCCCCTGACAGGACCCAGTACTTC
>.|TRBJ2-7|13|TRBD1|TRBV10-3
CAIGGQDSYEQYF
TGTGCCATCGGAGGACAGGACTCCTACGAGCAGTACTTC
>.|TRBJ1-2|14|.|TRBV24-1
CATANQASGSGYTF
TGTGCCACCGCTAACCAGGCGTCGGGGAGCGGCTACACCTTC
>few|TRBJ2-3|12|.|TRBV12-3/TRBV12-4
CASTLVTDTQYF
TGTGCCAGCACCCTAGTCACAGATACGCAGTATTTT
>few|TRBJ2-1|15|.|TRBV7-2
CASSLTGEQFYEQFF
TGTGCCAGCAGCTTAACGGGGGAACAGTTCTATGAGCAGTTCTTC
>few|TRBJ2-5|19|TRBD2|TRBV27
CASSLSGLAGEVYQETQYF
TGTGCCAGCAGTTTATCCGGGCTAGCGGGGGAGGTGTACCAAGAGACCCAGTACTTC
>.|TRBJ2-5|11|TRBD2|TRBV29-1
CSVEGGKTQYF
TGCAGCGTTGAGGGAGGGAAGACCCAGTACTTC
>many|TRBJ2-3|11|.|TRBV20-1
CSARKTDTQYF
TGCAGTGCGAGGAAGACAGATACGCAGTATTTT
>few|TRBJ2-5|15|TRBD2|TRBV9
CASSVALAEQETQYF
TGTGCCAGCAGCGTAGCACTAGCGGAACAAGAGACCCAGTACTTC
>.|TRBJ1-1|13|.|TRBV12-3/TRBV12-4
CASSPVGVPEAFF
TGTGCCAGCAGCCCCGTAGGGGTACCTGAAGCTTTCTTT
>few|TRBJ1-1|13|.|TRBV7-2
CASSSLDGTEAFF
TGTGCCAGCAGCTCCCTGGACGGCACTGAAGCTTTCTTT
>.|TRBJ1-5|14|.|TRBV27
CASSFSRGDQPQHF
TGTGCCAGCAGTTTTTCCAGGGGTGATCAGCCCCAGCATTTT
>few|TRBJ1-3|16|TRBD1|TRBV5-8
CASSTGQGVSGNTIYF
TGTGCCAGCAGTACGGGACAGGGCGTCTCTGGAAACACCATATATTTT
>.|TRBJ2-7|11|.|TRBV4-2
CASSQGGPQYF
TGTGCCAGCAGCCAAGGGGGGCCGCAGTACTTC
>many|TRBJ2-7|15|.|TRBV6-5
CASSYGGLGSYEQYF
TGTGCCAGCAGTTACGGCGGGCTCGGCTCCTACGAGCAGTACTTC
>.|TRBJ2-3|18|TRBD1|TRBV15
CATSRVARTGWGTDTQYF
TGTGCCACCAGCAGAGTAGCCAGGACAGGTTGGGGGACAGATACGCAGTATTTT
>few|TRBJ2-6|16|TRBD1|TRBV5-1
CASSPDRGSGANVLTF
TGCGCCAGCAGCCCGGACAGGGGGTCTGGGGCCAACGTCCTGACTTTC
>.|TRBJ2-1|14|.|TRBV20-1
CSARDWTLGGEQFF
TGCAGTGCTAGAGATTGGACCTTGGGGGGTGAGCAGTTCTTC
>.|TRBJ2-3|15|TRBD2|TRBV18
CASSPPGLALLTQYF
TGTGCCAGCTCACCACCGGGACTAGCTCTCCTGACGCAGTATTTT
>.|TRBJ2-1|15|TRBD1|TRBV20-1
CSASIGQGRSNEQFF
TGCAGTGCTAGTATCGGACAGGGAAGGAGCAATGAGCAGTTCTTC
>.|TRBJ2-2|15|TRBD2|TRBV9
CASSAGTSNTGELFF
TGTGCCAGCAGCGCCGGGACTAGCAACACCGGGGAGCTGTTTTTT
>.|TRBJ2-2|16|TRBD2|TRBV11-3
CASSLELAGAIGELFF
TGTGCCAGCAGCTTAGAACTAGCGGGAGCAATCGGGGAGCTGTTTTTT
>once|TRBJ1-1|13|.|TRBV7-2
CASSSQEATEAFF
TGTGCCAGCAGCTCCCAGGAGGCCACTGAAGCTTTCTTT
>few|TRBJ2-7|13|TRBD2|TRBV12-3/TRBV12-4
CASNSGGGRAQYF
TGTGCCAGCAACTCGGGAGGGGGAAGGGCGCAGTACTTC
>many|TRBJ2-7|14|.|TRBV7-9
CASSLWGESNEQYF
TGTGCCAGCAGCTTATGGGGTGAGAGCAACGAGCAGTACTTC
>many|TRBJ2-7|13|.|TRBV4-2
CASSQDLEYEQYF
TGTGCCAGCAGCCAAGATCTGGAATACGAGCAGTACTTC
>.|TRBJ2-7|12|TRBD1|TRBV18
CASSQGAGEQYF
TGTGCCAGCTCACAGGGGGCCGGGGAGCAGTACTTC
>.|TRBJ2-3|14|TRBD2|TRBV20-1
CSATSGVYTDTQYF
TGCAGTGCTACTAGCGGGGTCTACACAGATACGCAGTATTTT
>few|TRBJ2-1|15|TRBD2|TRBV9
CASSPSGGALNEQFF
TGTGCCAGCAGCCCCAGCGGGGGGGCGTTGAATGAGCAGTTCTTC
>.|TRBJ2-7|14|.|TRBV20-1
CSARTTGFSYEQYF
TGCAGTGCTAGAACTACAGGGTTTTCCTACGAGCAGTACTTC
>few|TRBJ1-4|14|TRBD1|TRBV5-1
CASSPRTGSEKLFF
TGCGCCAGCAGCCCCAGGACAGGGAGTGAAAAACTGTTTTTT
>.|TRBJ2-7|15|.|TRBV6-1
CASKPLALSTYEQYF
TGTGCCAGCAAGCCCCTAGCGCTCTCGACCTACGAGCAGTACTTC
>.|TRBJ1-4|16|.|TRBV18
CASSPTTWDFNEKLFF
TGTGCCAGCTCACCAACCACCTGGGACTTTAATGAAAAACTGTTTTTT
>.|TRBJ1-3|12|.|TRBV11-2
CASSRPGNTIYF
TGTGCCAGCAGCCGACCTGGAAACACCATATATTTT
>few|TRBJ1-1|14|.|TRBV10-3
CAISGRAENTEAFF
TGTGCCATCAGTGGTCGGGCAGAGAACACTGAAGCTTTCTTT
>.|TRBJ2-3|13|.|TRBV18
CASSQAALDTQYF
TGTGCCAGCTCACAAGCGGCCTTAGATACGCAGTATTTT
>.|TRBJ1-1|15|.|TRBV30
CAWSVQGRLNTEAFF
TGTGCCTGGAGTGTACAGGGTAGGTTGAACACTGAAGCTTTCTTT
>.|TRBJ2-1|13|.|TRBV29-1
CSVEDRSHNEQFF
TGCAGCGTTGAAGACAGGTCACACAATGAGCAGTTCTTC
>few|TRBJ2-1|14|.|TRBV5-1
CASSLGQDYNEQFF
TGCGCCAGCAGCTTGGGTCAGGATTACAATGAGCAGTTCTTC